The rows below give T cell receptor beta chains drawn from one sample of a study of blood T cell repertoires in COVID-19. Profiled with immunoSEQ multiplex PCR; TCRdb holds only in-frame clones, not every one. The table records roughly 290,000 clones, around 89% of them present only once. The sequenced sample consisted of peripheral blood. These receptors were collected from a woman aged 55 to 70 with acute or convalescent COVID-19. Each CDR3 is given with its conserved first and last residue. D genes are given only for firm matches. Expanded clones are given a class, and other clones once, few, many or no size at all.

>TRBD2|TRBJ2-1|TRBV18|few
CASSPPQTSGEQFF
TGTGCCAGCTCACCGCCGCAGACTAGCGGAGAGCAGTTCTTC
>-|TRBJ1-2|TRBV3-1/TRBV3-2|-
CASSRRQVNYGYTF
TGTGCCAGCAGCCGCAGACAGGTGAACTATGGCTACACCTTC
>-|TRBJ1-3|TRBV5-5|-
CASSSSGVGNTIYF
TGTGCCAGCAGCTCTTCAGGGGTGGGAAACACCATATATTTT
>-|TRBJ2-7|TRBV14|few
CASSQGAGSYEQYF
TGTGCCAGCAGCCAAGGGGCGGGCTCCTACGAGCAGTACTTC
>-|TRBJ1-2|TRBV5-1|few
CASSLPGPGYTF
TGCGCCAGCAGCTTGCCAGGTCCTGGCTACACCTTC
>TRBD1|TRBJ2-1|TRBV6-5|-
CASRTGGPYNEQFF
TGTGCCAGCAGGACAGGGGGCCCCTACAATGAGCAGTTCTTC
>TRBD2|TRBJ2-6|TRBV6-6|few
CASSPGTSGSGANVLTF
TGTGCCAGCAGTCCCGGGACTAGCGGGTCTGGGGCCAACGTCCTGACTTTC
>-|TRBJ1-1|TRBV7-9|-
CATAPPNAHRGAFF
TGTGCCACAGCTCCGCCTAATGCACACCGGGGAGCTTTCTTT
>TRBD2|TRBJ2-1|TRBV2|-
CASLAGGYNEQFF
TGTGCCAGCCTAGCGGGGGGCTACAATGAGCAGTTCTTC
>-|TRBJ2-7|TRBV19|-
CASSSRAVAEQYF
TGTGCCAGTAGTTCGAGGGCTGTTGCCGAGCAGTACTTC
>-|TRBJ1-4|TRBV18|-
CASSPFRGAEKLFF
TGTGCCAGCTCACCATTTCGGGGAGCGGAAAAACTGTTTTTT
>TRBD2|TRBJ2-5|TRBV5-4|-
CASSWGGGAETQYF
TGTGCCAGCAGCTGGGGCGGGGGGGCGGAGACCCAGTACTTC
>-|TRBJ2-7|TRBV12-3/TRBV12-4|-
CASTRDLNYEQYF
TGTGCCAGCACCAGGGACTTAAACTACGAGCAGTACTTC
>-|TRBJ2-7|TRBV3-1/TRBV3-2|-
CASSRGLDYEQYF
TGTGCCAGCAGCCGAGGGCTCGACTACGAGCAGTACTTC
>TRBD1|TRBJ1-1|TRBV4-1|-
CASSQEGTGLNTEAFF
TGCGCCAGCAGCCAAGAAGGGACAGGGCTGAACACTGAAGCTTTCTTT